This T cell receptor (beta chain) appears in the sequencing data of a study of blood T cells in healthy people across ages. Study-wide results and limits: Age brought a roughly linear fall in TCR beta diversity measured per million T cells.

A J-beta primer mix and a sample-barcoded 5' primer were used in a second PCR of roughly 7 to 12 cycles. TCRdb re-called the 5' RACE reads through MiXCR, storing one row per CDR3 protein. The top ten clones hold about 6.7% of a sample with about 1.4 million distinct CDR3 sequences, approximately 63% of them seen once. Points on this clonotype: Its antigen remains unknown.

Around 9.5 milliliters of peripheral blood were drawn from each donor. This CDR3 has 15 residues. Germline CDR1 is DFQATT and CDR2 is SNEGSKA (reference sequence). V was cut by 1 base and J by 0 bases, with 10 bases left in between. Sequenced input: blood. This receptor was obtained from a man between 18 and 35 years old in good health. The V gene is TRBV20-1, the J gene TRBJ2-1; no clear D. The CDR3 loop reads CSARGDLDSYNEQFF. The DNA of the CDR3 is TGCAGTGCTAGAGGGGATCTAGACTCCTACAATGAGCAGTTCTTC.